This TCR beta chain was identified during a study of T cell responses to AZD1222 COVID-19 vaccine. Overall study results and limits: Spike was spanned by vaccine-associated CD4 TCRs, which were dominant at 160-218 and 743-854. Sampling that yielded the repertoires occurred only after the peak T cell response. White British ancestry dominated among donors, who included more females, and clonal diversity was possibly underestimated.

Concerning this clone: The target antigen is unknown. The junction differs from germline at one of its ends, possibly a read error.

The CDR3 has 15 amino acids. Germline CDR1 reads SGDLS; CDR2 reads YYNGEE. Second-dose schedules of about 4 or about 12 weeks were combined. Sequenced by immunoSEQ multiplex PCR; TCRdb stores in-frame clones only, minus some. This table has some 150,000 clones, about nine tenths appearing once. The TCR comes from an adult who received the AZD1222 COVID-19 vaccine. Sample: peripheral blood, taken 28 days after the second AZD1222 dose. The rearrangement uses TRBV9 and TRBJ2-1, with D possibly TRBD2 on 6 matching bases. DNA for the CDR3: TGTGCCAGCAGCGTAGACGGGAGTTCCTTCAATGAGCAGTTCTTC. Translated, it gives CASSVDGSSFNEQFF.